A selection of T cell receptor beta chains follows, all from one sample in a study of vaccination and CD4 T cells after COVID-19. Their target antigens are unknown. TCRdb processed the PCR reads anew with MiXCR; each CDR3 protein has one entry. The sample shows some 7,800 distinct CDR3 sequences, 56% of them seen only once. Sequenced input: CD4+ T cells from blood, cultured in vitro. These receptor sequences come from a human donor in good health. Both conserved end residues are part of each CDR3. D genes are given only for firm matches. Rows may omit the clone size; those that give it use once, few, many or a size class.

abundance	v_gene	d_gene	j_gene	CDR3nt	CDR3aa
.	TRBV11-2	.	TRBJ2-5	TGTGCCAGCAGCTTTTTAGGACAGGAGACCCAGTACTTC	CASSFLGQETQYF
.	TRBV20-1	.	TRBJ2-5	TGCAGTGCTAGAGATAGGAACTACCAAGAGACCCAGTACTTC	CSARDRNYQETQYF
few	TRBV2	.	TRBJ1-2	TGTGCCAGCATGGTCAGGGATGGCTACACCTTC	CASMVRDGYTF
few	TRBV6-2/TRBV6-3	.	TRBJ1-1	TGTGCCAGCAGTGGATATAGGGGCCTGAACACTGAAGCTTTCTTT	CASSGYRGLNTEAFF
medium-sized	TRBV19	.	TRBJ1-5	TGTGCCAGTAGTACCAGGGATGGGGATCAGCCCCAGCATTTT	CASSTRDGDQPQHF
.	TRBV7-9	.	TRBJ1-3	TGTGCCAGCAGCCATGGTGTACGGGGTCTCATCTCTGGAAACACCATATATTTT	CASSHGVRGLISGNTIYF
.	TRBV6-1	.	TRBJ1-5	TGTGCCAGCAGTGAGTCAGGGAATCAGCCCCAGCATTTT	CASSESGNQPQHF
few	TRBV6-1	.	TRBJ1-1	TGTGCCAGCAGTGAAGTTTTGGGAAAGACTGAAGCTTTCTTT	CASSEVLGKTEAFF
.	TRBV10-3	TRBD2	TRBJ2-4	TGTGCCATCAGTGAGTCGGGACTAGTTTTCGATCAGTACTTC	CAISESGLVFDQYF
.	TRBV6-2/TRBV6-3	.	TRBJ1-5	TGTGCCAGCGGGGGATTTACCGGGAGCAATCAGCCCCAGCATTTT	CASGGFTGSNQPQHF
.	TRBV18	.	TRBJ1-6	TGTGCCAGCTCACCACCCCAGTTGAATTCACCCCTCCACTTT	CASSPPQLNSPLHF
few	TRBV12-5	TRBD1	TRBJ2-5	TGTGCTAGTGGTTCCACGCCGGGACAGGATATTAAGGAGACCCAGTACTTC	CASGSTPGQDIKETQYF
.	TRBV6-5	.	TRBJ2-2	TGTGCCAGCAGTTACGCCCTCGGGCAGGGGAATGTAGGGGAGCTGTTTTTT	CASSYALGQGNVGELFF
.	TRBV7-9	TRBD1	TRBJ1-1	TGTGCCAGCAGCTTTCTGGGACAGGGGGACACTGAAGCTTTCTTT	CASSFLGQGDTEAFF
.	TRBV29-1	.	TRBJ2-3	TGCAGCGAGACTGGCGGATACACAGATACGCAGTATTTT	CSETGGYTDTQYF
.	TRBV19	.	TRBJ1-6	TGTGCCAGTAGTCAACGGACAGTCCTTAATTCACCCCTCCACTTT	CASSQRTVLNSPLHF
once	TRBV6-2/TRBV6-3	TRBD1	TRBJ1-1	TGTGCCAGCATTCCGTTTGACAGGGGGCCCACTGAAGCTTTCTTT	CASIPFDRGPTEAFF
.	TRBV5-4	.	TRBJ2-1	TGTGCCAGCAGCTTTCCAGGGTTGGCTGTCGATGAGCAGTTCTTC	CASSFPGLAVDEQFF
few	TRBV6-5	.	TRBJ2-3	TGTGCCAGCAGTTACTCGGTTCCTCCCTATTTT	CASSYSVPPYF
.	TRBV6-1	.	TRBJ2-1	TGTGCCCCTCAGGAGGCAGAGGGCAATGAGCAGTTCTTC	CAPQEAEGNEQFF
.	TRBV19	TRBD1	TRBJ1-1	TGTGCCAGTACCCCACATATGACAGGGTGGGTGATGAACACTGAAGCTTTCTTT	CASTPHMTGWVMNTEAFF
.	TRBV6-1	TRBD1	TRBJ1-3	TGTGCCAGCAGTGGGGTGGGGACAGGGTATGGCTCTGGAAACACCATATATTTT	CASSGVGTGYGSGNTIYF
.	TRBV20-1	TRBD2	TRBJ2-7	TGCAGTGCTAGAGATCACCTAGCGGGAGTCAACTTCTACGAGCAGTACTTC	CSARDHLAGVNFYEQYF
.	TRBV14	.	TRBJ2-7	TGTGCCAGCAGCCGGGGATGGAGGGGGGCCATGCCCTACGAGCAGTACTTC	CASSRGWRGAMPYEQYF
.	TRBV7-9	.	TRBJ2-3	TGTGCCAGCAGCTTACAAGGGGCAGATACGCAGTATTTT	CASSLQGADTQYF
.	TRBV14	.	TRBJ1-4	TGTGCCAGCAGCCAAAGAAACAGGACACTTCGGGTAGAAAAACTGTTTTTT	CASSQRNRTLRVEKLFF
.	TRBV30	.	TRBJ1-6	TGTGCCTGGAGTGTTTCCCGGAATAATTCACCCCTCCACTTT	CAWSVSRNNSPLHF
once	TRBV6-1	.	TRBJ1-1	TGTGCCAGCAGTGCCCTTCTCGGTACTGAAGCTTTCTTT	CASSALLGTEAFF
.	TRBV19	.	TRBJ1-5	TGTGCCAGTAACGAGCAGCCCCAGCATTTT	CASNEQPQHF
.	TRBV7-8	TRBD2	TRBJ2-3	TGTGCCAGCAGCTTAGGGGGGACTAGGGGGATCACAGATACGCAGTATTTT	CASSLGGTRGITDTQYF
few	TRBV6-5	TRBD1	TRBJ1-2	TGTGCCAGCAGTTCTGGACAGGGCGCTAACTATGGCTACACCTTC	CASSSGQGANYGYTF
.	TRBV19	TRBD1	TRBJ1-5	TGTGCCAGTCAGATGGACAGGGGGCGTAATCAGCCCCAGCATTTT	CASQMDRGRNQPQHF
.	TRBV11-1	.	TRBJ1-6	TGTGCCAGCAGCTTAAGTTCCGGTTCACCCCTCCACTTT	CASSLSSGSPLHF
few	TRBV5-1	.	TRBJ1-1	TGCGCCAGCAGCCCAGGGTTCCTGTTGAACACTGAAGCTTTCTTT	CASSPGFLLNTEAFF
.	TRBV20-1	TRBD2	TRBJ2-1	TGCAGTGCTACGGAACTAGCGGGTTTAAGCTCCTACAATGAGCAGTTCTTC	CSATELAGLSSYNEQFF
.	TRBV9	.	TRBJ2-5	TGTGCCAGCAGCGTAATCGGACAGCTCCAAGAGACCCAGTACTTC	CASSVIGQLQETQYF
few	TRBV6-2/TRBV6-3	TRBD1	TRBJ1-5	TGTGCCAGCAGTGGACAGGACAATCAGCCCCAGCATTTT	CASSGQDNQPQHF
.	TRBV20-1	TRBD1	TRBJ1-2	TGCAGTGCTTCCCCGCAGGGGGGGACGGCCTATGGCTACACCTTC	CSASPQGGTAYGYTF
.	TRBV20-1	TRBD2	TRBJ2-2	TGCAGTGCTAGAGATCGGGGACTAGTCCCCACCGGGGAGCTGTTTTTT	CSARDRGLVPTGELFF
few	TRBV6-1	.	TRBJ1-1	TGTGCCAGCAAAGGGAACAGGGTTGGTCCTGGGACTGAAGCTTTCTTT	CASKGNRVGPGTEAFF
.	TRBV25-1	TRBD1	TRBJ1-1	TGTGCCAGCAGGGTGACAGGGGAAGGCACTGAAGCTTTCTTT	CASRVTGEGTEAFF
once	TRBV4-1	.	TRBJ1-6	TGTGCCAGCAGCCAAGGGCGGATTAGCTCCTATAATTCACCCCTCCACTTT	CASSQGRISSYNSPLHF
few	TRBV19	.	TRBJ1-5	TGTGCCACCAACACGGGGGGACAGCCCCAGCATTTT	CATNTGGQPQHF
.	TRBV20-1	.	TRBJ1-6	TGCAGTGCTAGGGTTTCCTATAATTCACCCCTCCACTTT	CSARVSYNSPLHF
.	TRBV6-2/TRBV6-3	TRBD1	TRBJ2-1	TGTGCCAGCAGACGGACGGGACAGGGGACTGAGCAGTTCTTC	CASRRTGQGTEQFF
.	TRBV7-2	TRBD2	TRBJ2-3	TGTGCCAGCAGCTTAGAACTAGCGGGGGGTTGGTCCCGGACAGATACGCAGTATTTT	CASSLELAGGWSRTDTQYF
few	TRBV27	TRBD1	TRBJ1-1	TGTGCCAGCAGAACTACCCGCGGGACAGGGGTTTTGAGCACTGAAGCTTTCTTT	CASRTTRGTGVLSTEAFF
few	TRBV29-1	TRBD1	TRBJ1-2	TGCAGCGTTGAAGACCCTGGACAGGGGGGACTCTATGGCTACACCTTC	CSVEDPGQGGLYGYTF
.	TRBV19	.	TRBJ1-1	TGTGCCAGTAGTATACTCGGGAGACGAGCTGAAGCTTTCTTT	CASSILGRRAEAFF
.	TRBV7-9	.	TRBJ2-1	TGTGCCAGCAGTCCGGGGGGCCGTGAGCAGTTCTTC	CASSPGGREQFF
medium-sized	TRBV30	.	TRBJ1-2	TGTGCCTGGAGTGAACAGGGAGACTATGGCTACACCTTC	CAWSEQGDYGYTF
once	TRBV7-2	.	TRBJ1-5	TGTGCCAGCAGCGGCGAAAAGGGGGGTTCAGGGCAGCCCCAGCATTTT	CASSGEKGGSGQPQHF
.	TRBV7-2	TRBD2	TRBJ2-7	TGTGCCAGCAGCCGGCGGGGACTAGCGGGAGGGTACGAGCAGTACTTC	CASSRRGLAGGYEQYF
.	TRBV6-5	.	TRBJ2-7	TGTGCCAGCAGTTACGAAGATAACGAGCAGTACTTC	CASSYEDNEQYF